This T cell receptor beta chain was captured in a study of CD8 T cells in Susac syndrome. V was trimmed by 4 bases and J by 2 bases, leaving 16 bases between them. The CDR3 contains 15 residues. The germline gives CDR1 SGHRS, CDR2 YFSETQ. The sequenced target, TCR beta, came from blood CD8+ and CD4+ T cells. FACS was used to enrich TEMRA cells, whereas the CD8+ and CD4+ T cells were obtained by negative isolation. Reverse transcription of about 0.5 to 1 ug RNA was carried out with random hexamers. Across 54 Vbeta and 13 Jbeta, immunoSEQ multiplex PCR amplified TCR beta CDR3. From the immunoSEQ multiplex PCR reads, TCRdb called clonotypes with MiXCR, one entry per CDR3 protein. This sample carries 150,000 to 200,000 distinct CDR3 sequences, more than 90% of them seen once, and the ten largest clones take over 0.12%. Study-wide results and limits: It was acknowledged in the study that its TCR sequencing and HLA analysis involved a relatively small number of individuals.

Remarks on this clonotype: As yet, its antigen is unknown.

The sequence was collected from a human donor in good health. Sequencing was performed on CD4+ T cells from PBMCs. V and J are TRBV5-1 and TRBJ2-7, with D possibly being TRBD1 (6 bases). The CDR3 DNA reads as TGCGCCAGCAGCCTTACCGGGACAACCACCTACGAGCAGTACTTC. It translates to CASSLTGTTTYEQYF.